This TCR beta chain is from a study of T cells in Graves' hyperthyroidism and ophthalmopathy. Regions amplified from RNA transcripts were the TCR beta CDR3 regions. The study used the HTBI primer set for a first-round RT-PCR of the TCR CDR3. TCRdb processed the multiplex PCR reads anew with MiXCR; each CDR3 protein has one entry. There are about 270,000 distinct CDR3 sequences in the sample; 22% occur only once, and roughly 60% lies in the top ten. The length of the CDR3 is 13 residues. V dropped 6 bases and J dropped 3 bases, with 12 bases sitting between them. CDR1 and CDR2 (germline): WSHSY, SAAADI.

The TCR was taken from a man aged 25-45 years with Graves' ophthalmopathy. Input material: blood. This chain links TRBV10-2 with TRBJ2-7; a possible D gene is TRBD2 (5 bases). CDR3 sequence: CASRRGLFYEQYF. Written as DNA, the CDR3 is TGCGCCAGCAGACGAGGACTTTTCTACGAGCAGTACTTC.